The next 5 T cell receptor beta chains were all read from a single sample in a study of response to subunit inactivated influenza vaccine. TCRdb reprocessed the RT-PCR reads via MiXCR and lists one record per CDR3 protein. The sample lists approximately 570,000 distinct CDR3 sequences; 7.6% were seen once. This material consisted of PBMCs from blood, taken approximately 25 months after vaccination. These TCRs come from a man between 50 and 75 years old who received an inactivated influenza vaccine.

This clonotype has a count of ten or more. The chain uses TRBV2 and TRBJ2-3, with unresolved D. This CDR3 is built from 14 residues. With 11 bases removed from V and 2 bases from J, the gap between germline ends came to 17 bases. The germline V gene encodes CDR1 SNHLY and CDR2 FYNNEI. CDR3 protein: CAVRPRALTDTQYF. The CDR3 nucleotides read TGTGCCGTCAGGCCCCGCGCCCTCACAGATACGCAGTATTTT. Filled out from reference TRBV2 and TRBJ2-3, the complete variable domain reads EPEVTQTPSHQVTQMGQEVILRCVPISNHLYFYWYRQILGQKVEFLVSFYNNEISEKSEIFDDQFSVERPDGSNFTLKIRSTKLEDSAMYFCAVRPRALTDTQYFGPGTRLTVL.

This clonotype came up a few times. The chain links TRBV21-1 to TRBJ1-1; the table calls TRBD1, which could not be checked here. TRBV21-1 is flagged as a pseudogene. The CDR3 length is 14 residues. CDR3 sequence reads: CASSLSVGPGGSFF. The DNA of the CDR3 is TGTGCCAGCAGCCTCTCCGTGGGACCCGGGGGATCGTTCTTT.

The V and J genes are TRBV7-2 and TRBJ2-3, with D possibly being TRBD2 (5 bases). The V end lost 6 bases, the J end lost 7 bases, and 8 bases lay between the germline ends. CDR1 is SGHTA and CDR2 is FQGNSA in the germline V gene. The CDR3 totals 11 residues. CDR3 bases: TGTGCCAGCAGTTCGGACTATACGCAGTATTTT. Encoded protein: CASSSDYTQYF.

A few counts support this clonotype. V usage is TRBV29-1 and J usage is TRBJ2-2, with TRBD2 matching over 8 bases. The junction had 9 bases not matched to a gene; V was cut back by 0 bases and J by 3 bases. From germline, CDR1 is SQVTM and CDR2 ANQGSEA. The CDR3 sequence is 17 residues long. CDR3 in DNA: TGCAGCGTTGAAGATCCTGGGTTAGCGGGACACACCGGGGAGCTGTTTTTT. It yields the protein CSVEDPGLAGHTGELFF.

V is TRBV27 and J is TRBJ2-7; 12 bases are shared with TRBD2. V gave up 3 bases and J gave up 8 bases; unmatched junction bases: 5. The CDR3 covers 14 residues. CDR1 is MNHEY and CDR2 is SMNVEV in the germline V gene (reference sequence). This chain's CDR3 is CASSLGTSGRQQYF. DNA for the CDR3: TGTGCCAGCAGTTTGGGAACTAGCGGGAGGCAGCAGTACTTC.